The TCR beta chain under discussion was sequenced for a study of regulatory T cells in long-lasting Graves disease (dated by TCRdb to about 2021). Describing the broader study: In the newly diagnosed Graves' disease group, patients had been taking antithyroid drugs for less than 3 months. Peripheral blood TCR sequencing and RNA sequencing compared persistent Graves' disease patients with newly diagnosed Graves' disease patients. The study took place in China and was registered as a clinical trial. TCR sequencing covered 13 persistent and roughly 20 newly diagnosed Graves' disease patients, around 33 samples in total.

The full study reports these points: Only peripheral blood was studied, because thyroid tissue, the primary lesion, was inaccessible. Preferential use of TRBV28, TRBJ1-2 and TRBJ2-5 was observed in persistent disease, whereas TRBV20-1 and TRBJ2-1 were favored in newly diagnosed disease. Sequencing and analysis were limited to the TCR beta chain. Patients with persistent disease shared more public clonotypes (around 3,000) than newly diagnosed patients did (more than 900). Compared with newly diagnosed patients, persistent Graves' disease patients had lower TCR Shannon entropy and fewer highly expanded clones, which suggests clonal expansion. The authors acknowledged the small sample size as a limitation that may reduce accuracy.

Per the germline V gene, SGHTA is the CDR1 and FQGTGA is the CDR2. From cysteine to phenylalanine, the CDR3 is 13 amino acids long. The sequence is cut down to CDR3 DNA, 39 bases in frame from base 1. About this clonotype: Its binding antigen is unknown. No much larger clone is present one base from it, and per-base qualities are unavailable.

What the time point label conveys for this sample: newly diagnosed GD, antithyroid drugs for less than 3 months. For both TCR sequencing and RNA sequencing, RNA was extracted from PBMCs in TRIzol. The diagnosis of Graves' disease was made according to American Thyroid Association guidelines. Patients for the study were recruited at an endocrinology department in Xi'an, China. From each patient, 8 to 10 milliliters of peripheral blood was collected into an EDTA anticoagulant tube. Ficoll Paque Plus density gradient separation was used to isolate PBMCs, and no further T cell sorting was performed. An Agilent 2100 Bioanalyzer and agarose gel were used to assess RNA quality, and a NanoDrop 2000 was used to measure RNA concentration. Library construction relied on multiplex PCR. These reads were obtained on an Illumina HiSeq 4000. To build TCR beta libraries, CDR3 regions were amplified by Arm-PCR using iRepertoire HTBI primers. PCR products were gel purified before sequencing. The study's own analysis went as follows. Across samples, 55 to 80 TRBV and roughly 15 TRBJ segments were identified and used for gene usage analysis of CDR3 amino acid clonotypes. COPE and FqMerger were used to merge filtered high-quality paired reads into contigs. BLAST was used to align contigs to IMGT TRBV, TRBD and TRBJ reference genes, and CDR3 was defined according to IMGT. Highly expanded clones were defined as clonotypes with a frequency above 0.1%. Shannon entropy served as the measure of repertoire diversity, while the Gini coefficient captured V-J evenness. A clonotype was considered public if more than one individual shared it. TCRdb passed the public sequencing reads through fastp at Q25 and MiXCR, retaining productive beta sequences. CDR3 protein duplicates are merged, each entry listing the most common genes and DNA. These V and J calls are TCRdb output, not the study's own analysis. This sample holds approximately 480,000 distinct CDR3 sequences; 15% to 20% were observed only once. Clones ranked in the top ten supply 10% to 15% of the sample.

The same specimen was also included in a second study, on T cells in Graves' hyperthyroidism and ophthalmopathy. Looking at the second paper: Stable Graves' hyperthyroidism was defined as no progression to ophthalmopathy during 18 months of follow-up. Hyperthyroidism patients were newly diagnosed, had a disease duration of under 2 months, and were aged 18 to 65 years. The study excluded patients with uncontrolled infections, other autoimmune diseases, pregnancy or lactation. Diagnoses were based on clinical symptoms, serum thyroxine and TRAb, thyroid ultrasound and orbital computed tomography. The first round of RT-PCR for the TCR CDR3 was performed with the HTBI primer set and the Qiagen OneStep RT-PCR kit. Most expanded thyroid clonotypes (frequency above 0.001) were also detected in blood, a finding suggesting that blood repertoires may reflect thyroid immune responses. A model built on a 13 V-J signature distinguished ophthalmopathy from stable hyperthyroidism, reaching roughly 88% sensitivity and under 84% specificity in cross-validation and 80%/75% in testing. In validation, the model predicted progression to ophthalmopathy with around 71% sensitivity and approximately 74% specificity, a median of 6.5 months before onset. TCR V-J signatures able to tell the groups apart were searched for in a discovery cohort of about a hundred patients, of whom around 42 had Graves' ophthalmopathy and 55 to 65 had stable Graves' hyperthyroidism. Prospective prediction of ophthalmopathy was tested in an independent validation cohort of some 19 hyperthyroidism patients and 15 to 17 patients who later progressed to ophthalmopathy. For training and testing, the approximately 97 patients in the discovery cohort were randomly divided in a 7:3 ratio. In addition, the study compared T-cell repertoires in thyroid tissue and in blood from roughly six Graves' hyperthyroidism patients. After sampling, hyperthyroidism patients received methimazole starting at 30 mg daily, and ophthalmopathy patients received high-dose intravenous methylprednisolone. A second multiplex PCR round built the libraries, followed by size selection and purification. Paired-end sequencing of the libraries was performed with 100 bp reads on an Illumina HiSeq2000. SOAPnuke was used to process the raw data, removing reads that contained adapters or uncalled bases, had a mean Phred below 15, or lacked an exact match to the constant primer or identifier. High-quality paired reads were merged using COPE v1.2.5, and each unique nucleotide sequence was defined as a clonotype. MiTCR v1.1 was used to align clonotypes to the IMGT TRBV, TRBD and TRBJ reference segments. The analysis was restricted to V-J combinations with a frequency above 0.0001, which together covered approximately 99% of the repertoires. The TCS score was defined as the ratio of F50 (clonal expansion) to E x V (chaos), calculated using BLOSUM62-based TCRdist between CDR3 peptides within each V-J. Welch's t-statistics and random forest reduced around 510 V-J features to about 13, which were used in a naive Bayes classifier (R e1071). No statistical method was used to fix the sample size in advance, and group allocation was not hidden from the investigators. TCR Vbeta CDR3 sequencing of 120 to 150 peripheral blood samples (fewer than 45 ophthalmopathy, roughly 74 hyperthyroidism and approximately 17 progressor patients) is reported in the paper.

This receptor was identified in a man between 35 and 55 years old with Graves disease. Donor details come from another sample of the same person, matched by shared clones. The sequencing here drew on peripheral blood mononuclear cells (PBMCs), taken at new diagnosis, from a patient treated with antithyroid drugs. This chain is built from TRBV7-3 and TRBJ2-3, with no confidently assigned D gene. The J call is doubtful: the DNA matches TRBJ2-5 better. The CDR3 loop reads CASSFGVTETQYF. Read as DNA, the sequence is TGTGCCAGCAGCTTTGGAGTAACAGAGACCCAGTACTTC.